Presented here are 4 T cell receptor beta chains from one specimen sequenced in a study of blood T cell repertoires in COVID-19. Produced via immunoSEQ multiplex PCR; TCRdb's table is partial and in-frame only. Of more than 300,000 clones listed, around nine tenths are singletons. The sample taken for sequencing was peripheral blood. All receptors derive from a woman in her late teens or twenties who had recovered from COVID-19.

The chain joins TRBV7-9 to TRBJ1-2; possible D gene TRBD1, 5 bases. CDR3 length: 13 amino acids. Trimming removed 5 bases at V and 4 bases at J, with 11 bases between. Per the germline V gene, CDR1 is SEHNR and CDR2 is FQNEAQ (reference sequence). CDR3 sequence reads: CASSPVGGYGYTF. CDR3 bases: TGTGCCAGCAGCCCTGTCGGGGGCTATGGCTACACCTTC.

The chain has TRBV14 and TRBJ1-1; perhaps TRBD1 as D (6 bases). The CDR3 has 16 residues. Germline V gene sequence: CDR1 SGHDN, CDR2 FVKESK. The V end was cut by 2 bases, the J end by 5 bases, with 18 bases between. CDR3 bases: TGTGCCAGCAGCCAAAGACCTCTCGGACAGCTAACTGAAGCTTTCTTT. Translated: CASSQRPLGQLTEAFF.

Details on this clone: This sample also contains other DNA sequences that code for the same CDR3. This chain uses TRBV7-2 with TRBJ2-3; D is possibly TRBD2 (5 bases). CDR3 length equals 14 residues. Germline loops: CDR1 SGHTA, CDR2 FQGNSA. V was pared by 1 base and J by 2 bases, with 7 bases between. In DNA, the CDR3 is TGTGCCAGCAGCTTAGACGGGAACACAGATACGCAGTATTTT. Residues: CASSLDGNTDTQYF. Based on the CDR3 plus reference TRBV7-2 and TRBJ2-3, the full variable domain is GAGVSQSPSNKVTEKGKDVELRCDPISGHTALYWYRQSLGQGLEFLIYFQGNSAPDKSGLPSDRFSAERTGGSVSTLTIQRTQQEDSAVYLCASSLDGNTDTQYFGPGTRLTVL.

The rearrangement joins TRBV3-1 (or the pseudogene TRBV3-2) to TRBJ2-1; 9 positions agree with TRBD2. Germline V gene data show CDR1 as LGHDT and CDR2 as YNNKEL (reference sequence). CDR3 size: 17 residues. V shed 1 base and J 0 bases; nucleotides not matched to a gene: 4. CDR3: CASSQVGGRASYNEQFF. CDR3 nucleotide sequence: TGTGCCAGCAGCCAAGTCGGCGGGAGGGCCTCCTACAATGAGCAGTTCTTC.